Following are 23 T cell receptor beta chains from one sample sequenced in a study of control samples from healthy donors and cancer patients. TCRdb's copy holds only in-frame clones and misses some; the assay was immunoSEQ multiplex PCR. The sample consists of around 89,000 clones, 82% of them appearing once. The sample taken for sequencing was blood. These receptors came from an older woman in good health.

The chain uses TRBV11-2 and TRBJ2-5, with D unresolved. The CDR3 runs 12 residues. The ends were cut back, 7 bases at V and 4 bases at J, with 10 bases in the middle. CDR1 is SGHAT, CDR2 FQNNGV, per germline. CDR3 region: CASNSLIETQYF. The CDR3 DNA sequence: TGTGCCAGCAACTCGCTTATAGAGACCCAGTACTTC.

The rearrangement links TRBV19 to TRBJ1-2; the match to TRBD1 covers 9 bases. This CDR3 region has 13 residues. Per the germline V gene, CDR1 is LNHDA and CDR2 is SQIVND (reference sequence). V was pared by 4 bases and J by 4 bases, with 1 base of the junction left unmatched. CDR3 bases: TGTGCCAGTAGTAAGACAGGGGGCTATGGCTACACCTTC. Translation gives CASSKTGGYGYTF.

This clone has only one observation. V gene TRBV2 combines with J gene TRBJ2-2; D is perhaps TRBD2 (5 bases). Trimming shortened V by 8 bases and J by 2 bases, and 12 bases separated the two germline ends. The CDR3 loop spans 14 amino acids. Germline CDR1 is SNHLY and CDR2 is FYNNEI. CDR3 residues: CASGGLLNTGELFF. CDR3 in DNA: TGTGCCAGCGGCGGACTTTTAAACACCGGGGAGCTGTTTTTT.

The gene calls are TRBV19 and TRBJ1-6, with D tentatively TRBD1 (6 bases). Per the germline V gene, CDR1 is LNHDA and CDR2 is SQIVND (reference sequence). The CDR3 runs 14 residues. The V end was cut by 5 bases, the J end by 7 bases, with 12 bases between. The CDR3 here is CASSLRDTNSPLHF. In nucleotides, the CDR3 is TGTGCCAGTAGTCTACGGGACACAAATTCACCCCTCCACTTT.

This clone was detected only once. This sequence joins TRBV18 and TRBJ1-5; 9 bases map to TRBD1. The CDR3 runs to 15 residues. CDR1 is KGHSH and CDR2 is LQKENI in the germline V gene. V was clipped by 6 bases and J by 1 base; unmatched bases: 4. The CDR3 DNA follows: TGTGCCAGCTCTCTGGACAGGGGAAGCAATCAGCCCCAGCATTTT. It yields the protein CASSLDRGSNQPQHF.

The V call is TRBV21-1, the J call TRBJ2-1; the D call TRBD1 from the table was never checked on the DNA. TRBV21-1 is a pseudogene. The CDR3 consists of 17 residues. CDR3 in amino acids: CASSKANRASSSIEQFF. The CDR3 DNA reads TGTGCCAGCAGCAAAGCTAACAGGGCCTCATCTTCAATTGAGCAGTTCTTC.

This clone was seen just once. The J gene is TRBJ2-7, the V gene TRBV18, with D possibly being TRBD1 (7 bases). The CDR3 runs to 17 residues. V gave up 5 bases and J gave up 2 bases, with 22 bases separating them. CDR1 and CDR2 (germline): KGHSH, LQKENI. The DNA for the CDR3 is TGTGCCAGCTCAACTAGCCTCGTCCCGGGACAGCCCTACGAGCAGTACTTC. Translation: CASSTSLVPGQPYEQYF.

The table lists this clone with a few counts. V gene TRBV3-1 (or the pseudogene TRBV3-2) combines with J gene TRBJ1-1; 9 positions match TRBD1. The CDR3 contains 17 residues. Trimming took 1 base from V and 0 from J; bases not matched to a gene: 6. Looked up from germline, CDR1 is LGHDT and CDR2 is YNNKEL (reference sequence). The CDR3: CASSQAAWTGVNTEAFF. CDR3 sequence (DNA): TGTGCCAGCAGCCAAGCCGCCTGGACAGGGGTGAACACTGAAGCTTTCTTT.

This chain uses TRBV9 with TRBJ2-1, with 9 positions matching TRBD2. Germline V gene sequence: CDR1 SGDLS, CDR2 YYNGEE. CDR3 size: 15 residues. V was clipped by 5 bases and J by 7 bases; unmatched bases: 10. The CDR3 DNA reads as TGTGCCAGCAGTCGGTCGGCTAGCGGGGTAAATGAGCAGTTCTTC. Translated: CASSRSASGVNEQFF.

The V and J genes are TRBV6-6 and TRBJ1-2; 9 bases are shared with TRBD1. The V and J ends lost 6 bases and 3 bases, in that order; junction bases with no gene match: 5. Germline V gene lookup returns CDR1 MNHNY and CDR2 SVGAGI (reference sequence). This CDR3 has 14 residues. The CDR3 bases are TGTGCCAGCAGGACAGGGGGAGAGGACTATGGCTACACCTTC. Its protein product is CASRTGGEDYGYTF.

This chain connects TRBV6-5 to TRBJ1-1; D is ambiguous. The CDR3 covers 13 residues. Germline assignment: CDR1 MNHEY and CDR2 SVGAGI. Trimming pared 6 bases from V and 1 base from J, leaving 9 bases between. The CDR3, as DNA: TGTGCCAGCAGCCAAGCTGGGAACACTGAAGCTTTCTTT. This gives the protein CASSQAGNTEAFF.

The V gene is TRBV3-1 (or the pseudogene TRBV3-2), the J gene TRBJ2-5, with TRBD2 matching over 11 bases. Germline V gene data show CDR1 as LGHDT and CDR2 as YNNKEL (reference sequence). The V segment lost 8 bases and the J segment 5 bases; nucleotides outside the gene matches: 7. The CDR3 is 14 amino acids. The DNA of the CDR3 is TGTGCCAGCTGGCGGTCTAGCGGGGGGGAGACCCAGTACTTC. As protein: CASWRSSGGETQYF.

This clone has a handful of counts. V is TRBV11-2 and J is TRBJ2-5; D call uncertain. This CDR3 comprises 14 residues. Trimming left V 0 bases short and J 1 base short, with 6 bases between. The germline gives CDR1 SGHAT, CDR2 FQNNGV. Here the CDR3 reads CASSLEYVQETQYF. CDR3 DNA sequence: TGTGCCAGCAGCTTAGAGTACGTCCAAGAGACCCAGTACTTC.

The chain recombines TRBV11-3 with TRBJ2-4; D gene unclear. The CDR3 sequence is 13 residues long. Trimming pared 4 bases from V and 7 bases from J, leaving 11 bases between. The germline V gene encodes CDR1 SGHNT and CDR2 YENEEA. The CDR3 loop reads CASSSSYGNIQYF. The CDR3 region has the DNA TGTGCCAGCAGCTCCAGTTACGGGAACATTCAGTACTTC. The full variable domain, completed using reference TRBV11-3 and TRBJ2-4, is EAGVVQSPRYKIIEKKQPVAFWCNPISGHNTLYWYLQNLGQGPELLIRYENEEAVDDSQLPKDRFSAERLKGVDSTLKIQPAELGDSAVYLCASSSSYGNIQYFGAGTRLSVL.

This chain links TRBV5-1 with TRBJ1-2, with D perhaps TRBD1 (6 bases). The CDR3 totals 13 residues. CDR1 is SGHRS, CDR2 YFSETQ, per germline. V was pared by 6 bases and J by 0 bases, with 9 bases between. CDR3 bases: TGCGCCAGCAAGGGGGAAGCTAACTATGGCTACACCTTC. The encoded protein is CASKGEANYGYTF.

The chain combines TRBV2 with TRBJ2-5; D not resolved. Germline lookup yields CDR1 SNHLY and CDR2 FYNNEI. The CDR3 totals 13 residues. Between the trimmed V and J ends, which lost 4 bases and 3 bases, there was a span of 9 bases. The CDR3 region has the DNA TGTGCCAGCAGTGGCAGGTGGGAAGAGACCCAGTACTTC. Translated: CASSGRWEETQYF. Combining the CDR3 with reference TRBV2 and TRBJ2-5 gives the whole variable domain EPEVTQTPSHQVTQMGQEVILRCVPISNHLYFYWYRQILGQKVEFLVSFYNNEISEKSEIFDDQFSVERPDGSNFTLKIRSTKLEDSAMYFCASSGRWEETQYFGPGTRLLVL.

This chain joins TRBV6-5 and TRBJ1-5; no firm D call. V lost 7 bases and J 4 bases, leaving 11 bases between the germline ends. The CDR3 has 13 amino acids. Germline lookup yields CDR1 MNHEY and CDR2 SVGAGI. CDR3 sequence reads: CASTGFLNQPQHF. The CDR3 DNA sequence: TGTGCCAGCACGGGATTTCTTAATCAGCCCCAGCATTTT.

V and J are TRBV19 and TRBJ1-2; D gene uncertain. The V end was cut by 6 bases, the J end by 5 bases, with 4 bases between. The CDR3 length is 10 residues. Germline V gene sequence: CDR1 LNHDA, CDR2 SQIVND (reference sequence). The CDR3 loop reads CASRIYGYTF. CDR3 DNA sequence: TGTGCCAGTAGAATATATGGCTACACCTTC.

The chain carries TRBV4-3 and TRBJ2-1; D remains ambiguous. Trimming took off 0 bases at V and 4 bases at J, with 10 bases between the two ends. This CDR3 is built from 15 residues. Germline CDR1 reads LGHNA; CDR2 reads YSLEER. CDR3 loop: CASSQDRGSYNEQFF. CDR3 nucleotides: TGCGCCAGCAGCCAAGATCGCGGCAGTTACAATGAGCAGTTCTTC.

The chain couples TRBV5-1 to TRBJ2-7; 9 bases agree with TRBD1. The CDR3 has 15 residues. Germline V gene lookup returns CDR1 SGHRS and CDR2 YFSETQ. The junction had 10 bases not matched to a gene; V was cut back by 4 bases and J by 5 bases. The CDR3 sequence: CASSPRTGELDEQYF. DNA of the CDR3: TGCGCCAGCAGCCCCCGGACAGGGGAGTTGGACGAGCAGTACTTC.

The chain links TRBV6-4 to TRBJ1-5; no clear D. CDR3 length: 13 amino acids. CDR1 is MRHNA, CDR2 SNTAGT, per germline. Trimming left V 3 bases short and J 9 bases short, with 12 bases between. The CDR3 spells CASSEAPGRPQHF. DNA of the CDR3: TGTGCCAGCAGTGAGGCACCGGGTCGGCCCCAGCATTTT.

This clone was seen only once. The chain employs TRBV10-3 and TRBJ1-4; D is ambiguous. CDR1 is ENHRY, CDR2 SYGVKD, per germline. The germline V and J ends were trimmed by 4 bases and 8 bases, with 11 bases remaining between them. The CDR3 has 13 amino acids. CDR3 sequence reads: CAISAGSSEKLFF. In nucleotides, the CDR3 is TGTGCCATCAGTGCGGGCTCTTCGGAAAAACTGTTTTTT.

The chain carries TRBV11-2 and TRBJ2-2, with TRBD2 matching 12 bases. V lost 2 bases to trimming and J lost 4 bases; unmatched junction nucleotides: 5. Per germline, CDR1 SGHAT and CDR2 FQNNGV. This CDR3 is built from 17 residues. The CDR3 spells CASSLLAGGPGTGELFF. CDR3 sequence (DNA): TGTGCCAGCAGCTTACTAGCGGGAGGGCCCGGCACCGGGGAGCTGTTTTTT.